One sample yielded the 10 T cell receptor beta chains listed below, sequenced in a study of T-cell memory formation after mild COVID-19. TCRdb itself ran the 5' RACE reads through MiXCR, one entry per CDR3 protein. The profile shows 560,000 or so distinct CDR3 sequences, about 18% of them singletons. Sequencing used PBMCs or a T cell subset sorted from them (not recorded which). These receptors came from an adult woman who had mild COVID-19 (a few samples of this study predate the infection). Cell type and time point are not known.

The gene calls are TRBV25-1 and TRBJ2-1; 10 bases line up with TRBD2. CDR1 and CDR2 (germline): MGHDK, SYGVNS. With 6 bases clipped from V and 5 bases from J, the junction kept 7 bases outside the gene matches. This CDR3 spans 15 amino acids. The CDR3 coding sequence is TGTGCCAGCAGCCCTAGCGGGAGAAAGAACAATGAGCAGTTCTTC. Translated, it gives CASSPSGRKNNEQFF.

The chain is built from TRBV7-3 and TRBJ1-2; perhaps TRBD1 as D (5 bases). Trimming stripped 3 bases from V and 3 bases from J, with 8 bases between. CDR1 SGHTA and CDR2 FQGTGA come from the germline V gene. This CDR3 is built from 13 residues. CDR3 coding DNA: TGTGCCAGCAGCTTGGGGCAGTACTATGGCTACACCTTC. This gives the protein CASSLGQYYGYTF.

This clonotype was picked up a small number of times. V usage is TRBV19 and J usage is TRBJ2-1; D not resolved. The V gene lost 3 bases and the J gene lost 2 bases, with 5 bases spanning the gap. The CDR3 is 13 residues long. From germline, CDR1 is LNHDA and CDR2 SQIVND (reference sequence). The chain's CDR3 is CASSIPPYNEQFF. CDR3 DNA: TGTGCCAGTAGTATCCCACCCTACAATGAGCAGTTCTTC.

The sample holds a few counts of this clonotype. The chain uses TRBV4-2 and TRBJ1-5; D gene ambiguous. Germline CDR1 reads LGHNA; CDR2 reads YNFKEQ. The CDR3 contains 13 residues. Trimming shortened V by 8 bases and J by 5 bases, and 13 bases separated the two germline ends. CDR3 sequence (DNA): TGTGCCAGCTCACTGGATTTCGATCAGCCCCAGCATTTT. Translated: CASSLDFDQPQHF.

V gene TRBV5-1 combines with J gene TRBJ1-6; D is unresolved. Germline V gene sequence: CDR1 SGHRS, CDR2 YFSETQ. With 0 bases removed from V and 2 bases from J, the gap between germline ends came to 6 bases. The CDR3 has 15 amino acids. The CDR3 loop reads CASSLEGPYNSPLHF. The CDR3 nucleotides read TGCGCCAGCAGCTTGGAGGGTCCCTATAATTCACCCCTCCACTTT.

The gene calls are TRBV7-8 and TRBJ2-7; no clear D. From germline, CDR1 is SGHVS and CDR2 FQNEAQ. The CDR3 spans 14 residues. Trimming took off 5 bases at V and 3 bases at J, with 14 bases between the two ends. CDR3 DNA sequence: TGTGCCAGCAGCCGATACCCCGCCGTCTACGAGCAGTACTTC. Its translation is CASSRYPAVYEQYF. Supplemented by reference TRBV7-8 and TRBJ2-7, the full variable domain reads GAGVSQSPRYKVAKRGQDVALRCDPISGHVSLFWYQQALGQGPEFLTYFQNEAQLDKSGLPSDRFFAERPEGSVSTLKIQRTQQEDSAVYLCASSRYPAVYEQYFGPGTRLTVT.

The V and J genes are TRBV5-5 and TRBJ1-2; no firm D call. Germline lookup yields CDR1 SGHKS and CDR2 YYEKEE (reference sequence). The CDR3 has 15 residues. The V gene lost 1 base and the J gene lost 1 base, with 11 bases spanning the gap. DNA for the CDR3: TGTGCCAGCAGCTTGTACCAGACTGATAACTATGGCTACACCTTC. It codes for CASSLYQTDNYGYTF.

This clonotype came up many times. The chain is built from TRBV2 and TRBJ1-4; TRBD1 agrees at 9 bases. Germline V gives CDR1 SNHLY, CDR2 FYNNEI. V lost 6 bases and J lost 5; bases outside the gene matches: 4. The CDR3 runs to 14 residues. Here the CDR3 DNA reads TGTGCCAGCAGCGGAGACAGGGGGAATGAAAAACTGTTTTTT. Amino acids: CASSGDRGNEKLFF.

The chain uses TRBV18 and TRBJ2-7; D may correspond to TRBD1 or TRBD2 (7 bases each). With 2 bases removed from V and 2 bases from J, the gap between germline ends came to 13 bases. Germline CDR1 KGHSH, CDR2 LQKENI. The length of the CDR3 is 15 residues. CDR3 bases: TGTGCCAGCTCACCATCTCAGGGGGGGACCTACGAGCAGTACTTC. Residues: CASSPSQGGTYEQYF.

The table lists this clonotype with many counts. The rearrangement links TRBV12-3 or TRBV12-4 to TRBJ1-3, with D maybe TRBD1 (5 bases). The CDR3 totals 14 residues. The V end lost 3 bases, the J end lost 8 bases, and 14 bases lay between the germline ends. CDR3: CASSFLAGRDTIYF. The CDR3 DNA reads TGTGCCAGCAGTTTCCTTGCAGGGAGGGACACCATATATTTT.